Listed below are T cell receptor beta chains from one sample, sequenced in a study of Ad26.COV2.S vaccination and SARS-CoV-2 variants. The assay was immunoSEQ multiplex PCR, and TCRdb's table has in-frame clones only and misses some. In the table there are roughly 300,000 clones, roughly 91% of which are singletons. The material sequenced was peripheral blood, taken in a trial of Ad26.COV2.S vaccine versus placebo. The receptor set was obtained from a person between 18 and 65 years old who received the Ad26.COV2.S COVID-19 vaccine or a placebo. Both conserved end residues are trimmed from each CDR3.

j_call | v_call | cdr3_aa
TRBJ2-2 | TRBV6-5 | ASSYLTGELF
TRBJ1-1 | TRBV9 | ASSGAPGLNTEAF
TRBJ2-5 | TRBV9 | ASSDMGETQY
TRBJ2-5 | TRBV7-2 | ASSSPHGRRREETQY
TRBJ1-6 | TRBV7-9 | ASSPRDWDSPLH
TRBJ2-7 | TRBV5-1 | ASSLAGPGPLYEQY
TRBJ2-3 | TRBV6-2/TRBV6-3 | ASSYWQGADTQY
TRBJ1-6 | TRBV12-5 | ASGFDLIRDRNNSPLH
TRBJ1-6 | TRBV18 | ASSPGQGSDSPLH
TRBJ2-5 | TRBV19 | ASSKADWGQETQY
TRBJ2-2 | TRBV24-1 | ATSDSGLTGWNTGELF
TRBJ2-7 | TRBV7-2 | ASSLAGGPYEQY
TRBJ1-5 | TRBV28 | ASRGIQGNQPQH
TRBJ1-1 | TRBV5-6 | ASRVTGRYTEAF
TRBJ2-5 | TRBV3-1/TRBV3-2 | ASSQLAGGPETQY
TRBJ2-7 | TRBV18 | ASSAGTEAYEQY
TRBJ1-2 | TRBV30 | AWSVLRQGSTLTYGYT
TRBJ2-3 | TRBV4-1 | ASSQDLAGLAGGGGTDTQY
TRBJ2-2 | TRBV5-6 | ASSFTGGTGELF
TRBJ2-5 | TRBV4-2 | ASSPLGQETQY
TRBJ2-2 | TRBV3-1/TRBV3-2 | ASSQGDGIGELF
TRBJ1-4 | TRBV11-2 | ASSLGYNPGEKLF
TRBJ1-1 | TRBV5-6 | ASSLAQGGTEAF
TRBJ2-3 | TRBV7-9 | ASSSTRTGPYTDTQY
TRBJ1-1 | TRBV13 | ASSLTGQLNTEAF
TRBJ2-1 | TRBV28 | ASSFVMGSSYNEQF
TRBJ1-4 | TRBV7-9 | ASSFSGERLF
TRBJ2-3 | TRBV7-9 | ASSPHGGREWADTQY
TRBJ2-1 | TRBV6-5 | ASTRAAGSYNEQF
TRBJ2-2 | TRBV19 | ASSQNLYRTANTGELF
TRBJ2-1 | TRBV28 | ASSFSLSGRADNEQF
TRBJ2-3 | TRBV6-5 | ASSTYRALVDTQY
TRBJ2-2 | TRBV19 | ASKREFGELF
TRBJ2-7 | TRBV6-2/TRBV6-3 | ASSSDRVSHEQY
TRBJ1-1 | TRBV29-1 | SVLSRHRDRGRLGGTEAF
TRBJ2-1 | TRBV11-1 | ASTLGLAVDNEQF
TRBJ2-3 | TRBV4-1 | ASSQGLARSTDTQY
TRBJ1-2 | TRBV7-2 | ASSKPHPVRGTHGYT
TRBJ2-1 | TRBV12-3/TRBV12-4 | ASSYDRGNEQF
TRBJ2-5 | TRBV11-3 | ASSLGGRETQY
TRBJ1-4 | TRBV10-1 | ASSEWQGITNEKLF
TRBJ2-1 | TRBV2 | ASSLTGGPYNEQF